This is a list of T cell receptor beta chains from one sample in a study of CD8+CD57+ T cells in acquired aplastic anemia. TCRdb ran MiXCR on the reads and lists one entry per CDR3 protein. Among roughly 80,000 distinct CDR3 sequences listed, about 70% were seen once. Material: sorted CD4+, CD8+, or CD8+CD57+ T cells (not recorded which) from PBMCs. All receptors derive from a human donor with aplastic anemia. CDR3s include the opening cysteine and the closing phenylalanine or tryptophan. D genes are given only for firm matches. A row's size may be missing; if present it is once, few, many or a size class.

TRBD2,TRBV20-1,TRBJ2-2,-,CSATRPSGHTGELFF,TGCAGTGCTACTAGACCTAGCGGGCACACCGGGGAGCTGTTTTTT
TRBD1,TRBV24-1,TRBJ2-1,-,CATSARPGTGPHNEQFF,TGTGCCACCAGTGCCCGACCTGGGACAGGGCCCCACAATGAGCAGTTCTTC
-,TRBV2,TRBJ1-1,-,CASSRFGGRTEAFF,TGTGCCAGCTCGCGTTTCGGTGGTAGGACTGAAGCTTTCTTT
-,TRBV14,TRBJ2-3,once,CASSQVLHTQYF,TGTGCCAGCAGCCAAGTCCTACATACGCAGTATTTT
TRBD1,TRBV19,TRBJ2-5,-,CASSALGTGHQETQYF,TGTGCCAGTAGCGCATTGGGGACAGGCCACCAAGAGACCCAGTACTTC
-,TRBV2,TRBJ2-7,-,CASSEEGDYGQYF,TGTGCCAGCAGTGAAGAGGGAGACTACGGGCAGTACTTC
-,TRBV10-3,TRBJ2-1,-,CATALGNNEQFF,TGTGCCACCGCTCTGGGGAACAATGAGCAGTTCTTC
-,TRBV10-3,TRBJ1-2,-,CAIRTDSNYGYTF,TGTGCCATCAGGACGGACAGCAACTATGGCTACACCTTC
TRBD1,TRBV29-1,TRBJ2-7,-,CSVGQGDEQYF,TGCAGCGTGGGACAGGGGGACGAGCAGTACTTC
TRBD1,TRBV7-9,TRBJ1-2,-,CASSSDRVGGYTF,TGTGCCAGCAGCTCGGACAGGGTGGGCGGCTACACCTTC
-,TRBV19,TRBJ1-4,many,CASTHRPGFNEKLFF,TGTGCCAGTACTCACCGCCCAGGGTTTAATGAAAAACTGTTTTTT
TRBD2,TRBV9,TRBJ2-1,-,CASSVTSGSMNEQFF,TGTGCCAGCAGCGTAACTAGCGGGAGTATGAATGAGCAGTTCTTC
TRBD1,TRBV7-9,TRBJ2-5,few,CASSPSGTGKETQYF,TGTGCCAGCAGCCCCTCCGGGACAGGGAAAGAGACCCAGTACTTC
TRBD2,TRBV7-3,TRBJ2-7,-,CASSLATGQGGYEQYF,TGTGCCAGCAGCTTAGCTACGGGCCAGGGAGGGTACGAGCAGTACTTC
TRBD1,TRBV5-4,TRBJ2-7,few,CASSLTGGNEQYF,TGTGCCAGCAGCCTTACAGGGGGGAACGAGCAGTACTTC
TRBD2,TRBV5-1,TRBJ2-2,-,CASRAGGLTGELFF,TGCGCCAGCAGAGCGGGAGGACTCACCGGGGAGCTGTTTTTT
TRBD1,TRBV10-3,TRBJ1-2,-,CAIRDRGVFYGYTF,TGTGCCATCAGAGACAGGGGAGTCTTCTATGGCTACACCTTC
-,TRBV20-1,TRBJ2-1,many,CSATSGGTSYNEQFF,TGCAGTGCTACCTCAGGCGGGACCTCCTACAATGAGCAGTTCTTC
-,TRBV7-9,TRBJ1-1,many,CASSLTGNTEAFF,TGTGCCAGCAGCTTAACAGGGAACACTGAAGCTTTCTTT
-,TRBV19,TRBJ1-1,-,CASSQETAWSTEAFF,TGTGCCAGTAGCCAGGAGACAGCCTGGAGCACTGAAGCTTTCTTT
-,TRBV7-9,TRBJ2-7,many,CASSLLADEQYF,TGTGCCAGCAGCTTACTAGCCGACGAGCAGTACTTC
TRBD1,TRBV14,TRBJ2-5,-,CASRGQGSQETQYF,TGTGCCAGCCGGGGACAGGGATCACAAGAGACCCAGTACTTC
TRBD1,TRBV15,TRBJ2-5,-,CATSPDRVSGTQYF,TGTGCCACCAGTCCTGACAGGGTATCTGGGACCCAGTACTTC
-,TRBV6-1,TRBJ1-1,-,CASSFPPRGETEAFF,TGTGCCAGCAGCTTCCCGCCCCGAGGGGAGACTGAAGCTTTCTTT
-,TRBV20-1,TRBJ1-1,-,CSARGEKGYTEAFF,TGCAGTGCTAGAGGGGAAAAGGGATACACTGAAGCTTTCTTT
-,TRBV5-1,TRBJ2-7,-,CASSFIRRGGSSYEQYF,TGCGCCAGCAGCTTTATTCGCCGAGGGGGGAGCTCCTACGAGCAGTACTTC
-,TRBV7-9,TRBJ1-1,-,CASSFEGVGTEAFF,TGTGCCAGCAGCTTCGAGGGGGTAGGCACTGAGGCCTTCTTT
-,TRBV20-1,TRBJ2-5,-,CSARDGTLPGETQYF,TGCAGTGCTAGAGACGGGACCCTACCGGGGGAGACCCAGTACTTC
TRBD1,TRBV5-6,TRBJ1-2,few,CASKLKRTGEGYTF,TGTGCCAGCAAACTGAAGAGGACAGGGGAAGGCTACACCTTC
-,TRBV2,TRBJ2-3,-,CASMRDSTDTQYF,TGTGCCAGCATGCGGGACAGCACAGATACGCAGTATTTT
-,TRBV2,TRBJ2-1,few,CASRQDGNYNEQFF,TGTGCCAGCAGGCAGGACGGAAACTACAATGAGCAGTTCTTC